What follows describes a single TCR beta chain. Its target is unknown. TCRdb's copy holds only in-frame clones and misses some; the assay was immunoSEQ multiplex PCR. The table records some 2,400,000 clones, about 94% of them present only once. Those who donated were healthy HIV-negative adults, with no recent acute infections or vaccinations reported. Germline V gene sequence: CDR1 ENHRY, CDR2 SYGVKD. V dropped 3 bases and J dropped 6; count of bases not matched to a gene: 4. The CDR3 consists of 16 residues. These data are taken from a study of shared clonotypes between healthy human individuals. Study-wide results and caveats: Naive CD4 clonotype sharing across a handful of donors was 5% to 6%. Relative to their counterparts shared across all four donors, non-shared clonotypes exhibited diminished generation probabilities.

This sequence joins TRBV10-3 and TRBJ2-2, with TRBD2 matching over 13 bases. This sequence originates from a man younger than 30 in good health. The sequenced material came from naive CD4+ T cells sorted from blood. Described subset: CD45RA+ positively selected. CDR3 bases: TGTGCCATCAGTGAAGGACTAGCGGGAGATCCCGGGGAGCTGTTTTTT. Encoded protein: CAISEGLAGDPGELFF.